This T cell receptor (beta chain) was captured in a study of cytomegalovirus exposure and HLA in healthy donors. General study results and limits: Usually a TCR sequence was rare, but some public TCRs were found in many donors. After further analysis at a later stage, 16,951 TCR beta sequences were associated with HLA alleles at 0.05 false discovery rate. Differences between HLA loci emerged in a later analysis of TCR association rates, with DRB1 most and HLA-C fewest.

A multiplex PCR was run with 60 Vbeta primers and 13 Jbeta primers. Clones were sequenced by immunoSEQ multiplex PCR, and TCRdb holds only the in-frame ones, with some missing. The sample records 99,000 or so clones, around 83% being singletons. The CDR3 has 17 amino acids. Trimming left V 2 bases short and J 0 bases short, with 15 bases between. Germline assignment: CDR1 MGHRA and CDR2 YSYEKL. Note on this clone: The antigen remains unidentified.

The sequenced sample was PBMCs. The rearrangement joins TRBV4-1 to TRBJ2-3; tentative D call: TRBD1 (6 bases). The receptor was isolated from a female donor in good health and CMV-seropositive. CDR3 DNA sequence: TGCGCCAGCAGCCAAACAGGGCCAGCGACTAGCACAGATACGCAGTATTTT. Protein sequence: CASSQTGPATSTDTQYF.